These 4 T cell receptor beta chains came from one sample sequenced in a study of T cell responses to AZD1222 COVID-19 vaccine. Sequencing was performed with immunoSEQ multiplex PCR; in TCRdb, only in-frame clones are kept and a portion is missing. Of 95,000 to 150,000 clones in the sample, roughly 88% were seen once. Sequencing used peripheral blood, obtained on day 0 of AZD1222 vaccination. The receptors derive from an adult in good health.

This clone has just a few counts. The V gene is TRBV24-1, the J gene TRBJ1-2, with a possible D match to TRBD1 (6 bases). Germline V gives CDR1 KGHDR, CDR2 SFDVKD. The length of the CDR3 is 12 residues. Trimming removed 8 bases at V and 7 bases at J, with 13 bases between. CDR3 nucleotides: TGTGCCACCACCTCAAGGGGGGGTGGCTACACCTTC. It translates to CATTSRGGGYTF.

This clone was seen more than once but under ten times. The rearrangement joins TRBV18 to TRBJ2-7; possible D gene TRBD1, 5 bases. The germline V gene has CDR1 KGHSH and CDR2 LQKENI. V shed 4 bases and J shed 5 bases, with 15 bases lying between them. The CDR3 consists of 14 residues. The DNA for the CDR3 is TGTGCCAGCTCACTTGCAGGGTTATCCCACGAGCAGTACTTC. Translation: CASSLAGLSHEQYF.

V is TRBV7-2 and J is TRBJ1-2; the match to TRBD1 covers 7 bases. Germline CDR1 SGHTA, CDR2 FQGNSA. The ends lost 5 bases at V and 8 bases at J; junction bases unmatched: 11. The CDR3 spans 14 residues. CDR3 sequence reads: CASSRDSPQWGYTF. The DNA of the CDR3 is TGTGCCAGCAGCCGGGACAGCCCACAGTGGGGCTACACCTTC.

This clone was counted only a few times. The chain uses TRBV14 and TRBJ2-1, with 9 bases aligning to TRBD1. This CDR3 spans 16 amino acids. Trimming at V came to 0 bases and at J to 9 bases, leaving 9 bases not matched to a gene. Germline values: CDR1 SGHDN, CDR2 FVKESK. The CDR3 loop is CASSQDRDRVFGEQFF. The CDR3 DNA reads as TGTGCCAGCAGCCAAGACAGGGACAGGGTTTTTGGTGAGCAGTTCTTC.